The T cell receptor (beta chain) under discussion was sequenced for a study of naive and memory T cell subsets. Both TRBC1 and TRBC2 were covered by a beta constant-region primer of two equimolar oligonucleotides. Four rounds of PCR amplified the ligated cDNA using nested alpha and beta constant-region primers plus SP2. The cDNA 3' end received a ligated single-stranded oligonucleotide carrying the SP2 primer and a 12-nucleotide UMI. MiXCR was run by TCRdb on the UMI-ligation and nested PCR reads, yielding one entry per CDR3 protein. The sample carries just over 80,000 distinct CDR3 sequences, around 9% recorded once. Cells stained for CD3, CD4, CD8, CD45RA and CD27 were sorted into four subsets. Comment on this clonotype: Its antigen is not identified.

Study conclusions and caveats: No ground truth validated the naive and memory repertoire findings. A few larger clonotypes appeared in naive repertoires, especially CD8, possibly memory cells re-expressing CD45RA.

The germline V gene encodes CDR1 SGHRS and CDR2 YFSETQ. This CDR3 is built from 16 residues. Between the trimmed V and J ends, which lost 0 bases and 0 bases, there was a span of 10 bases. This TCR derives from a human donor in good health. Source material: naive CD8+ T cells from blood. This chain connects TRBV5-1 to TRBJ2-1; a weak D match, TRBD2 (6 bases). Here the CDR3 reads CASSLAVAVSYNEQFF. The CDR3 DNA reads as TGCGCCAGCAGCTTGGCGGTAGCGGTCTCCTACAATGAGCAGTTCTTC.